These 30 T cell receptor beta chains came from one sample sequenced in a study of CD8+ T cells in alopecia areata. RNA extraction was followed by reverse transcription into cDNA, which acted as the sequencing template. Libraries were prepared by immunoSEQ multiplex PCR; TCRdb keeps only in-frame clonotypes and omits some of them. The data show around 210,000 clones, more than 50% seen once. The sequenced material came from CD8+ T cells sorted from blood. These TCRs come from a human donor in good health.

This sequence joins TRBV27 and TRBJ1-5; 11 nucleotides align to TRBD1. There are 17 residues in the CDR3. In germline, CDR1 is MNHEY, CDR2 SMNVEV (reference sequence). With 4 bases clipped from V and 5 bases from J, the junction kept 10 bases outside the gene matches. The CDR3 region is CASSSRWGQGVYQPQHF. CDR3 DNA: TGTGCCAGCAGTTCCAGATGGGGACAGGGGGTCTATCAGCCCCAGCATTTT.

The gene calls are TRBV2 and TRBJ1-5; D remains unclear. Trimming stripped 10 bases from V and 4 bases from J, with 17 bases between. This CDR3 comprises 14 residues. Germline CDR1 and CDR2: SNHLY and FYNNEI. This CDR3 reads CATRELIGNQPQHF. CDR3 in DNA: TGTGCCACGAGGGAGCTTATAGGAAATCAGCCCCAGCATTTT.

The chain is built from TRBV20-1 and TRBJ1-2; 7 nucleotides match TRBD1. The germline V gene has CDR1 DFQATT and CDR2 SNEGSKA (reference sequence). This CDR3 spans 11 amino acids. The DNA of the CDR3 is TGCAGGCCAGGGGGTAGCTATGGCTACACCTTC. It is translated as CRPGGSYGYTF.

This clone was observed a handful of times. The chain joins TRBV30 to TRBJ2-2; D remains ambiguous. CDR1 is GTSNPN and CDR2 is SVGIG in the germline V gene (reference sequence). CDR3 length: 11 residues. V was pared by 0 bases and J by 9 bases, with 5 bases between. The CDR3 region is CAWSVSWELFF. CDR3 coding DNA: TGTGCCTGGAGTGTAAGCTGGGAGCTGTTTTTT.

This chain joins TRBV12-5 and TRBJ1-6, with 9 positions matching TRBD1. V lost 3 bases, J lost 7 bases, and 1 base stayed unmatched. The CDR3 is made up of 14 amino acids. Germline V gene lookup returns CDR1 LGHNT and CDR2 FRNRAP. The CDR3 is CASGLGTGNSPLHF. The CDR3 DNA follows: TGTGCTAGTGGTTTAGGGACAGGGAATTCACCCCTCCACTTT.

The rearrangement joins TRBV5-1 to TRBJ2-5; D is unresolved. Looked up from germline, CDR1 is SGHRS and CDR2 is YFSETQ. The CDR3 consists of 14 residues. Trimming removed 0 bases from V and 2 bases from J, with 8 bases in between. In DNA form, the CDR3 reads TGCGCCAGCAGCTTGGACGGCAGACAAGAGACCCAGTACTTC. This translates into CASSLDGRQETQYF. The variable domain in full, completed from reference TRBV5-1 and TRBJ2-5, reads KAGVTQTPRYLIKTRGQQVTLSCSPISGHRSVSWYQQTPGQGLQFLFEYFSETQRNKGNFPGRFSGRQFSNSRSEMNVSTLELGDSALYLCASSLDGRQETQYFGPGTRLLVL.

The table lists this clone with a few counts. V is TRBV30 and J is TRBJ2-1, with D unclear. Germline V lookup: CDR1 GTSNPN, CDR2 SVGIG (reference sequence). CDR3 length: 13 residues. In nucleotides, the CDR3 is TGTGCTCGGAGCGTCGGCAGAAACAATGAGCAGTTCTTC. It translates to CARSVGRNNEQFF.

The chain employs TRBV7-6 and TRBJ2-5; D could derive from TRBD1 or TRBD2 (5 bases each). CDR3 length: 14 residues. From germline, CDR1 is SGHVS and CDR2 FNYEAQ. V was shortened by 5 bases and J by 3 bases, with 13 bases between the two germline ends. The CDR3 coding sequence is TGTGCCAGCAGCCCCCCGGGGCGGAAAGAGACCCAGTACTTC. It yields the protein CASSPPGRKETQYF.

With regard to this clone: The sample carries other DNA sequences with the same CDR3. The chain carries TRBV7-2 and TRBJ1-5, with D uncertain. Germline CDR1 reads SGHTA; CDR2 reads FQGNSA. The CDR3 is made up of 12 amino acids. V lost 4 bases and J lost 4, with 5 bases in between. CDR3 sequence (DNA): TGTGCCAGCAGCTCTCCGAATCAGCCCCAGCATTTT. Translation: CASSSPNQPQHF.

The rearrangement joins TRBV27 to TRBJ2-6, with unresolved D. The CDR3 covers 13 residues. Looked up from germline, CDR1 is MNHEY and CDR2 is SMNVEV (reference sequence). The germline V and J ends were trimmed by 7 bases and 0 bases, with 4 bases remaining between them. The CDR3, as DNA: TGTGCCAGCACAAACTCTGGGGCCAACGTCCTGACTTTC. This gives the protein CASTNSGANVLTF.

The chain recombines TRBV25-1 with TRBJ1-2; D gene unclear. Trimming stripped 5 bases from V and 4 bases from J, with 14 bases between. The germline gives CDR1 MGHDK, CDR2 SYGVNS. The CDR3 contains 14 residues. CDR3 DNA: TGTGCCAGCAGTCCCCGGACCGAGATCTATGGCTACACCTTC. Translation gives CASSPRTEIYGYTF.

J is TRBJ1-1 and V is TRBV6-5; D not resolved. Germline CDR1 is MNHEY and CDR2 is SVGAGI. CDR3 length: 15 residues. V was trimmed by 0 bases and J by 2 bases, leaving 10 bases between them. This CDR3 is CASSYSIPRNTEAFF. The DNA of the CDR3 is TGTGCCAGCAGTTACTCGATCCCGCGAAACACTGAAGCTTTCTTT.

The rearrangement joins TRBV2 to TRBJ2-7, with D possibly being TRBD2 (6 bases). Germline assignment: CDR1 SNHLY and CDR2 FYNNEI. Trimming pared 7 bases from V and 0 bases from J, leaving 16 bases between. CDR3 size: 15 residues. The CDR3 sequence is CASKTGTSGSYEQYF. In DNA form, the CDR3 reads TGTGCCAGCAAAACCGGGACTTCCGGCTCCTACGAGCAGTACTTC.

The chain recombines TRBV7-7 with TRBJ2-3, with D perhaps matching TRBD1 (6 bases). With 6 bases removed from V and 3 bases from J, the gap between germline ends came to 10 bases. Germline CDR1 is SSHAT and CDR2 is FNYEAQ (reference sequence). The CDR3 loop spans 13 amino acids. The DNA of the CDR3 is TGTGCCAGCAGTTACAGGGAGACAGATACGCAGTATTTT. Translation: CASSYRETDTQYF.

This chain uses TRBV9 with TRBJ1-2, with 10 bases aligning to TRBD1. Germline V gene sequence: CDR1 SGDLS, CDR2 YYNGEE. Trimming took 1 base from V and 0 from J; bases not matched to a gene: 6. The CDR3 is 17 amino acids. The CDR3 spells CASSVYDRGRTNYGYTF. In nucleotides, the CDR3 is TGTGCCAGCAGCGTATACGACAGGGGGCGGACTAACTATGGCTACACCTTC.

The chain combines TRBV5-6 with TRBJ1-1; the D gene is possibly TRBD1 (6 bases). V gave up 0 bases and J gave up 1 base, with 7 bases separating them. Per the germline V gene, CDR1 is SGHDT and CDR2 is YYEEEE. This CDR3 is 14 amino acids long. CDR3: CASSLAQGNTEAFF. The CDR3 nucleotides read TGTGCCAGCAGCTTGGCACAGGGGAACACTGAAGCTTTCTTT.

J is TRBJ1-1 and V is TRBV25-1, with D unclear. The CDR3 length is 12 residues. V dropped 6 bases and J dropped 1 base, with 6 bases sitting between them. Germline CDR1 reads MGHDK; CDR2 reads SYGVNS. CDR3 in DNA: TGTGCCAGCAGCTTTACGAACACTGAAGCTTTCTTT. This codes for CASSFTNTEAFF.

This clone came up once. In nucleotides, the CDR3 is TGTGCCAGCAGTGAGAGGGGCAATCAGCCCCAGCATTTT. Amino acids: CASSERGNQPQHF. V is TRBV2 and J is TRBJ1-5; D call uncertain. V was cut by 3 bases and J by 2 bases, with 5 bases left in between. Germline V gene data show CDR1 as SNHLY and CDR2 as FYNNEI. The CDR3 has 13 amino acids.

This clone was detected a few times. This chain uses TRBV2 with TRBJ1-1; D may be TRBD1 (5 bases). This CDR3 region has 14 residues. V was shortened by 6 bases and J by 3 bases, with 14 bases between the two germline ends. The germline V gene encodes CDR1 SNHLY and CDR2 FYNNEI. CDR3 DNA: TGTGCCAGCAGGACCCAGGGTCGGTACACTGAAGCTTTCTTT. Translation: CASRTQGRYTEAFF.

The CDR3: CASSVAGSSYNEQFF. DNA of the CDR3: TGTGCCAGCAGCGTAGCGGGGAGCTCCTACAATGAGCAGTTCTTC. This rearrangement joins TRBV11-3 to TRBJ2-1; TRBD2 agrees at 8 bases. CDR3 length: 15 residues. Germline loops: CDR1 SGHNT, CDR2 YENEEA. V shed 5 bases, J shed 0 bases, and the junction held 3 bases outside the gene matches.

Many counts were recorded for this clone. The gene calls are TRBV29-1 and TRBJ2-7, with 8 bases identical to TRBD1. Germline CDR1 reads SQVTM; CDR2 reads ANQGSEA. The CDR3 consists of 12 residues. J gave up 6 bases and V 6 bases, and 7 bases lay outside the gene matches. The CDR3 DNA follows: TGCAGCGTGCGGACAGGGACCCCCGAGCAGTACTTC. Translated: CSVRTGTPEQYF.

This clone was seen repeatedly, ten times or more. The DNA for the CDR3 is TGTGCCAGCAGCCCCGCCGGGGCGAACACTGAAGCTTTCTTT. This translates into CASSPAGANTEAFF. The rearrangement uses TRBV14 and TRBJ1-1, with a tentative D call TRBD1 (5 bases). V lost 4 bases, J lost 1 base, and 10 bases lay in between. The CDR3 totals 14 residues. Germline lookup yields CDR1 SGHDN and CDR2 FVKESK.

The chain recombines TRBV5-4 with TRBJ2-3; the D call may be TRBD1 or TRBD2 (6 bases each). Per the germline V gene, CDR1 is SGHNT and CDR2 is YYREEE (reference sequence). V lost 5 bases to trimming and J lost 5 bases, with 15 bases between them. There are 14 residues in the CDR3. The CDR3 DNA sequence: TGTGCCAGCAGAACGACAGGAGGGGGAGATACGCAGTATTTT. It translates to CASRTTGGGDTQYF.

V gene TRBV29-1 combines with J gene TRBJ1-1, with a weak D call TRBD1 (6 bases). The germline CDR1 and CDR2 sequences are SQVTM and ANQGSEA. V lost 8 bases to trimming and J lost 8 bases, with 15 bases between them. This CDR3 spans 11 amino acids. The CDR3 loop is CSSLWGQEAFF. CDR3 sequence (DNA): TGCAGCTCCCTGTGGGGACAAGAAGCTTTCTTT.

The chain is built from TRBV11-2 and TRBJ2-5, with 12 bases fitting TRBD2. The V and J ends lost 5 bases and 2 bases, in that order; junction bases with no gene match: 6. The CDR3 runs 16 residues. CDR1 SGHAT and CDR2 FQNNGV come from the germline V gene. In DNA, the CDR3 is TGTGCCAGCAGCGCCGGACTAGCGGGGCTACAAGAGACCCAGTACTTC. It encodes CASSAGLAGLQETQYF.

The chain recombines TRBV18 with TRBJ2-5; perhaps TRBD1 as D (8 bases). The CDR3 is 14 residues long. V lost 5 bases, J lost 6 bases, and 16 bases lay in between. Per the germline V gene, CDR1 is KGHSH and CDR2 is LQKENI. The CDR3 DNA is TGTGCCAGCTCAACGACAGGGGAGGGAAAGACCCAGTACTTC. Its translation: CASSTTGEGKTQYF.

The J gene is TRBJ2-7, the V gene TRBV5-1; possible D gene TRBD1, 6 bases. V was shortened by 4 bases and J by 3 bases, with 14 bases between the two germline ends. Germline lookup yields CDR1 SGHRS and CDR2 YFSETQ. CDR3 size: 14 residues. This CDR3 reads CASSPDRFNYEQYF. CDR3 nucleotides: TGCGCCAGCAGCCCAGACAGGTTCAACTACGAGCAGTACTTC.

This chain uses TRBV7-2 with TRBJ2-5; D might be TRBD2 (7 bases). The ends were cut back, 3 bases at V and 4 bases at J, with 24 bases in the middle. Germline V gene sequence: CDR1 SGHTA, CDR2 FQGNSA. The length of the CDR3 is 18 residues. CDR3 sequence reads: CASSLWGASWSGGETQYF. CDR3 coding DNA: TGTGCCAGCAGCTTGTGGGGGGCTAGCTGGTCGGGAGGAGAGACCCAGTACTTC.

This clone was detected only a few times. V usage is TRBV29-1 and J usage is TRBJ1-1, with 7 bases lining up with TRBD1. Trimming at V came to 3 bases and at J to 0 bases, leaving 4 bases not matched to a gene. Germline V gene lookup returns CDR1 SQVTM and CDR2 ANQGSEA. The CDR3 extends over 14 amino acids. CDR3 amino acids: CSVDPGGLNTEAFF. The CDR3 DNA reads as TGCAGCGTTGACCCAGGGGGTTTGAACACTGAAGCTTTCTTT.

This chain links TRBV29-1 with TRBJ2-1, with 9 nucleotides matching TRBD1. J gave up 4 bases and V 0 bases, and 10 bases lay outside the gene matches. CDR1 is SQVTM and CDR2 is ANQGSEA in the germline V gene. This CDR3 region has 17 residues. For the CDR3, the DNA is TGCAGCGTTGAAGATCTAGGGGGGACAGGGAATTACAATGAGCAGTTCTTC. The encoded protein is CSVEDLGGTGNYNEQFF.